This T cell receptor beta chain was obtained from a study of long-term antiretroviral therapy in people with HIV. At the survey level, the v3.0 immunoSEQ assay was run. The data were produced by immunoSEQ multiplex PCR, yet TCRdb's version contains in-frame clones alone and is incomplete. The top ten clones hold about 9% of a sample with approximately 9,000 clones, roughly 84% of them seen once. Germline CDR1 SEHNR, CDR2 FQNEAQ (reference sequence). The CDR3 has 13 amino acids. The V gene lost 6 bases and the J gene lost 2 bases, with 10 bases spanning the gap. The TCR comes from a young man with HIV. This sample comprised unsorted PBMCs, obtained 0.3 years before starting antiretroviral therapy. The rearrangement joins TRBV7-9 to TRBJ1-1; tentatively, D is TRBD1 (5 bases). CDR3 in DNA: TGTGCCAGCAGGGACATTGGAAACACTGAAGCTTTCTTT. Encoded protein: CASRDIGNTEAFF.